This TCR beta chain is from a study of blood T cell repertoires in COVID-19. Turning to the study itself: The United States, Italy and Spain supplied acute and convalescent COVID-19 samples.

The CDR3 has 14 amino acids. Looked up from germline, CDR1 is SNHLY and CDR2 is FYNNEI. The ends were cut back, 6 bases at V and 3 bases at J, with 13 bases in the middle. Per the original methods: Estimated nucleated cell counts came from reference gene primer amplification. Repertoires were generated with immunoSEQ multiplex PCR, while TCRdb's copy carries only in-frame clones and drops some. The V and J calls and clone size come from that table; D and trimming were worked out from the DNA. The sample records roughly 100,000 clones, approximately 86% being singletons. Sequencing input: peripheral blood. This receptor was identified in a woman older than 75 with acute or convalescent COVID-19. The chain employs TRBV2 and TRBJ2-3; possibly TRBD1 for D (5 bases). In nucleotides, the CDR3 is TGTGCCAGCAGGGGCCCAGCAGGGACAGATACGCAGTATTTT. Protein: CASRGPAGTDTQYF. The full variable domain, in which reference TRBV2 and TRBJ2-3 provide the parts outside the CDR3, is EPEVTQTPSHQVTQMGQEVILRCVPISNHLYFYWYRQILGQKVEFLVSFYNNEISEKSEIFDDQFSVERPDGSNFTLKIRSTKLEDSAMYFCASRGPAGTDTQYFGPGTRLTVL.